This T cell receptor (beta chain) was identified in a study of blood T cell repertoires in COVID-19 (dated by TCRdb to 2020 to 2022). At the level of the whole study: Samples from collaborators originated in the United States, Italy and Spain and spanned both the acute and convalescent phases of COVID-19. The samples were drawn from two sources: the first 160 participants of the ongoing ImmuneRACE study, and over 1,000 subjects contributed by 6 global collaborators. Where available, HLA class I and class II types were taken from metadata supplied by the sample provider and were not determined by assay-based typing. The repertoires were made available in a free public database intended to serve as a resource for research on the immune response to SARS-CoV-2. The dataset comprised deeply sampled blood TCRbeta repertoires from subjects exposed to, actively infected with, or recovered from COVID-19. The material from the prospective study consisted of cDNA or gDNA derived from T cells, B-cell-depleted T cells, or PBMCs. The sample metadata nearly always contained a de-identified subject ID, COVID-19 status, age in years and sex.

General findings and caveats noted by the study authors: How much clinical and demographic metadata was included differed by source and by participant, and the metadata was provided uncurated.

Another Seattle source contributed samples from volunteer blood donors who had recovered from COVID-19. Each collaborating institution followed its own protocols to collect whole blood in K2EDTA tubes. For TCRbeta analysis, collaborators shipped samples in one of three forms: frozen whole blood, isolated PBMCs, or DNA extracted from either of those sample types. TCRbeta CDR3 regions were amplified from genomic DNA by means of the immunoSEQ Assay, a bias-controlled multiplex PCR. On the study's bioinformatics: The number of nucleated cells in each sample was estimated from the amplification of reference gene primers within the assay. Sequence reads were collapsed and filtered to measure the absolute abundance of every unique TCRbeta CDR3 rearrangement. For each sample, productive Simpson clonality was calculated by taking the square root of Simpson's diversity index across productive rearrangements. In TCRdb, the immuneACCESS table is reduced to in-frame sequences with V and J assigned. These tables do not hold every clone; where another copy was compared, an unresolved V gene accounts for under half, and the others remain unexplained. The V and J calls and clone size were taken over from that table, and D and trimming were inferred from the DNA. For this sample there are roughly 160,000 clones; approximately 88% appear just once. The top ten hold approximately 4.1% of the sample.

On this clone itself: Its antigen specificity is not known. Qualities for individual bases were not recorded, and no much larger clone is one base off.

The CDR3, from cysteine to phenylalanine, totals 14 residues. The kept DNA is CDR3 alone, 42 bases in frame from the first base. Trimming at the junction amounts to 0 bases on V and 7 bases on J, and the germline ends lie 12 bases apart. CDR1 and CDR2 are read off the germline V gene as SGHDN and FVKESK. The chain joins TRBV14 to TRBJ1-2; TRBD1 is possibly the D segment (6 matching bases). The TCR originated in a woman aged 55-69 years who had recovered from COVID-19. The sample comprised peripheral blood. The nucleotide sequence reads TGTGCCAGCAGCCAAGATATCAGGGGAAGTGGCTACACCTTC. It codes for CASSQDIRGSGYTF.